Listed below are T cell receptor beta chains from one sample, sequenced in a study of T cells in Graves' hyperthyroidism and ophthalmopathy. TCRdb independently ran MiXCR on the multiplex PCR reads; one entry per CDR3 protein. The table includes around 580,000 distinct CDR3 sequences, about 45% detected once. Sequenced material: peripheral blood or thyroid tissue (not recorded which). These TCRs come from a woman aged 18-35 years with Graves' hyperthyroidism. Each CDR3 is given with its conserved first and last residue. Fields, in order: D gene, clone size, J gene, V gene, CDR3 DNA, CDR3 protein. The D gene is left open where the match is weak. The listing skips clone size in some rows; elsewhere it reads once, few, many or a size class.

>-|many|TRBJ1-4|TRBV2
TGTGCCAGCCGTCGCAAAACAACTAATGAAAAACTGTTTTTT
CASRRKTTNEKLFF
>-|many|TRBJ1-1|TRBV20-1
TGCAGTGCTCCGGGGGACACTGAAGCTTTCTTT
CSAPGDTEAFF
>-|many|TRBJ2-2|TRBV25-1
TGTGCCAGCAGTGAATATATCGGATACACCGGGGAGCTGTTTTTT
CASSEYIGYTGELFF
>TRBD1|-|TRBJ2-2|TRBV29-1
TGCAGCGTTGCGGGACAGGGGATAGCGGGCAACACCGGGGAGCTGTTTTTT
CSVAGQGIAGNTGELFF
>-|many|TRBJ1-1|TRBV7-9
TGTGCCAGCCGTGATGCGGGGATCTCTGAAGCTTTCTTT
CASRDAGISEAFF
>-|many|TRBJ1-1|TRBV19
TGTGCCAGTAGATGGGGATACACGAACACTGAAGCTTTCTTT
CASRWGYTNTEAFF
>TRBD1|few|TRBJ2-3|TRBV24-1
TGTGCCACCAGTGACCGGACAGGGGGCGCGTCGGATACGCAGTATTTT
CATSDRTGGASDTQYF
>-|many|TRBJ2-7|TRBV27
TGTGCCAGCGGGGGCAGGTCCTCCTACGAGCAGTACTTC
CASGGRSSYEQYF
>-|many|TRBJ1-1|TRBV19
TGTGCCAGTAGTTCCGGGGGAGGCGGGTTGAACACTGAAGCTTTCTTT
CASSSGGGGLNTEAFF
>TRBD1|many|TRBJ2-5|TRBV20-1
TGCAGTGCTAGAGAACATTTCAGGGGGAAAGAGACCCAGTACTTC
CSAREHFRGKETQYF
>-|-|TRBJ2-1|TRBV11-1
TGTGCCAGCAGCCCCGGACGGACACGTAATGAGCAGTTCTTC
CASSPGRTRNEQFF
>-|many|TRBJ2-6|TRBV10-3
TGTGCCATCAGTGAGGGACAGAGGTTTTCTGGGGCCAACGTCCTGACTTTC
CAISEGQRFSGANVLTF
>-|-|TRBJ1-3|TRBV7-6
TGTGCCAGCAGCTTAGACCGGAGCGGGTTCGACACCATATATTTT
CASSLDRSGFDTIYF
>TRBD1|many|TRBJ1-2|TRBV24-1
TGTGCCACCAGTGACACAGACAGGGGGCCTAACTATGGCTACACCTTC
CATSDTDRGPNYGYTF
>-|-|TRBJ2-1|TRBV10-2
TGCGCCAGCAGTGAGGGCAATTTGGGCGATGAGCAGTTCTTC
CASSEGNLGDEQFF
>-|few|TRBJ2-3|TRBV11-2
TGTGCCAGCAGCATACACCGTAGCACAGATACGCAGTATTTT
CASSIHRSTDTQYF
>TRBD1|many|TRBJ1-5|TRBV7-8
TGTGCCAGCAGCTCCCGGGACAGGGGATATCAGCCCCAGCATTTT
CASSSRDRGYQPQHF
>-|many|TRBJ2-7|TRBV5-4
TGTGCCAGCTCTACCCCTGAGACAGAACACTCCTACGAGCAGTACTTC
CASSTPETEHSYEQYF
>-|-|TRBJ2-1|TRBV7-2
TGTGCCAGCAGCCAAACACCTGGACGGGACAATGAGCAGTTCTTC
CASSQTPGRDNEQFF
>TRBD1|once|TRBJ2-2|TRBV24-1
TGTGCCACCAGTGATACCTACGGGACAGGTTTCTACACCGGGGAGCTGTTTTTT
CATSDTYGTGFYTGELFF
>TRBD2|many|TRBJ2-7|TRBV6-5
TGTGCCAGCAGCGATCCGGGACTAGGTCTCCACGAGCAGTACTTC
CASSDPGLGLHEQYF
>TRBD1|-|TRBJ2-5|TRBV7-6
TGTGCCAGCAGCAGGGGGCATGAGACCCAGTACTTC
CASSRGHETQYF
>TRBD2|-|TRBJ2-1|TRBV30
TGTGCCTGGGGGGGACTAGCGCGATACAATGAGCAGTTCTTC
CAWGGLARYNEQFF
>TRBD1|-|TRBJ1-1|TRBV20-1
TGCAGTGCTAGAGGCTCAGGGGGCACTGAAGCTTTCTTT
CSARGSGGTEAFF
>-|many|TRBJ1-2|TRBV5-4
TGTGCCAGCAGCTTGGCGGGGGCGCCGATATATGGCTACACCTTC
CASSLAGAPIYGYTF
>-|many|TRBJ2-5|TRBV6-5
-
CASSREGGFLETQYF
>TRBD2|-|TRBJ2-5|TRBV10-3
TGTGCCATCACACCTAGCGGGACTAGCGGGACTGAGACCCAGTACTTC
CAITPSGTSGTETQYF
>TRBD2|-|TRBJ2-7|TRBV29-1
TGCAGCGTTGTCAGGACTAGCGGGATTGAATACGAGCAGTACTTC
CSVVRTSGIEYEQYF
>-|many|TRBJ2-6|TRBV5-5
TGTGCCAGCAGCTTGGTGGCCCAGAGCTCTGGGGCCAACGTCCTGACTTTC
CASSLVAQSSGANVLTF
>-|many|TRBJ1-1|TRBV14
TGTGCCAGCAGCCAAGATCCCCCAGGGTGGCACACTGAAGCTTTCTTT
CASSQDPPGWHTEAFF
>TRBD1|-|TRBJ2-7|TRBV18
TGTGCCAGCTCACCTACCCGGGACAGCTCCTACGAGCAGTACTTC
CASSPTRDSSYEQYF
>-|many|TRBJ2-2|TRBV10-3
TGTGCCATCAGGCCGGAGGGCACCGGGGAGCTGTTTTTT
CAIRPEGTGELFF
>-|many|TRBJ1-5|TRBV5-6
TGTGCCAGCAGCTTGGCTGCGACAGTCAATCAGCCCCAGCATTTT
CASSLAATVNQPQHF
>-|-|TRBJ2-7|TRBV7-2
TGTGCCAGCGGGAGAGGTGGACCTCCCTACGAGCAGTACTTC
CASGRGGPPYEQYF
>TRBD2|-|TRBJ2-7|TRBV7-9
TGTGCCAGCAGCTTAGAGGCTAGCGGGCGGACGGAGCAGTACTTC
CASSLEASGRTEQYF
>-|-|TRBJ1-6|TRBV10-3
TGTGCCATCAGTGATACTGATTCACCCCTCCACTTT
CAISDTDSPLHF
>-|many|TRBJ2-5|TRBV12-3/TRBV12-4
TGTGCCAGCAGTTTCCCCGCGAATAAACCTCAAGAGACCCAGTACTTC
CASSFPANKPQETQYF
>TRBD2|-|TRBJ2-5|TRBV29-1
TGCAGCGGGGGACTAGCGGGACAAGAGACCCAGTACTTC
CSGGLAGQETQYF
>TRBD1|many|TRBJ1-1|TRBV29-1
TGCAGCGTCCTCACAGGGGGCTTGACTGAAGCTTTCTTT
CSVLTGGLTEAFF
>-|-|TRBJ2-2|TRBV7-2
TGTGCCAGCAGCTTAGCGACTAGCGGGGAGCTGTTTTTT
CASSLATSGELFF
>-|many|TRBJ1-6|TRBV9
TGTGCCAGCAGCGCCCGGCAGGGGAATTCACCCCTCCACTTT
CASSARQGNSPLHF